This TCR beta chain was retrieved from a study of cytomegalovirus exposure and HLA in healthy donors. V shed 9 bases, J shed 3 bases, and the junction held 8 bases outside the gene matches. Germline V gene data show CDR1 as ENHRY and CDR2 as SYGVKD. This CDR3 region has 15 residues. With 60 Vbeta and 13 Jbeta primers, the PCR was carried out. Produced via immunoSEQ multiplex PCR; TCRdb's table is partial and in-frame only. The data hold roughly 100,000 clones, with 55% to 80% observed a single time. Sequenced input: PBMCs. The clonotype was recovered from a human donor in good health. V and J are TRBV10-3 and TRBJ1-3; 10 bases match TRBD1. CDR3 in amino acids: CAMGGQGGSGNTIYF. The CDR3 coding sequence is TGTGCCATGGGAGGACAGGGGGGAAGTGGAAACACCATATATTTT.